These 21 T cell receptor beta chains came from one sample sequenced in a study of T cells in Graves' hyperthyroidism and ophthalmopathy. The CDR3 regions of TCR beta were amplified from RNA transcripts. The TCR CDR3 was amplified in a first-round RT-PCR using the HTBI primer set. One entry per CDR3 protein results from TCRdb running MiXCR on the multiplex PCR reads. The sample records approximately 410,000 distinct CDR3 sequences, 12% to 15% being singletons. The sample was blood. All receptors derive from a woman under 30 with Graves' hyperthyroidism.

The rearrangement joins TRBV9 to TRBJ1-2; D gene ambiguous. Trimming removed 4 bases from V and 8 bases from J, with 9 bases in between. The CDR3 contains 11 residues. In germline, CDR1 is SGDLS, CDR2 YYNGEE. CDR3 region: CASSREGGYTF. In DNA form, the CDR3 reads TGTGCCAGCAGCAGGGAGGGCGGCTACACCTTC.

In its sample, this clonotype was seen many times. The chain has TRBV2 and TRBJ2-4; the match to TRBD2 covers 10 bases. This CDR3 region has 18 residues. Germline-derived CDR1 and CDR2 are SNHLY and FYNNEI. J lost 7 bases, V lost 4 bases, and 16 bases had no gene match. The CDR3 DNA follows: TGTGCCAGCAGTGGGGGTCTAGCGGGAGACGCCCGGGGGAACATTCAGTACTTC. Amino acids: CASSGGLAGDARGNIQYF.

At least ten counts were recorded for this clonotype. In nucleotides, the CDR3 is TGCGCCAGCAGCCTGGGGCTAGCGGATATCTACGAGCAGTACTTC. It codes for CASSLGLADIYEQYF. The chain links TRBV5-1 to TRBJ2-7, with 7 bases matching TRBD2. This CDR3 has 15 amino acids. CDR1 and CDR2 (germline): SGHRS, YFSETQ. V trimming: 4 bases; J trimming: 3 bases; junction bases outside the gene matches: 10.

At least ten counts were recorded for this clonotype. The chain combines TRBV6-4 with TRBJ2-3; no definite D call. Germline-derived CDR1 and CDR2 are MRHNA and SNTAGT. The CDR3 covers 13 residues. Trimming stripped 2 bases from V and 2 bases from J, with 5 bases between. CDR3 region: CASSDTTTDTQYF. The CDR3 coding sequence is TGTGCCAGCAGTGACACAACCACAGATACGCAGTATTTT.

This chain connects TRBV13 to TRBJ1-6, with unresolved D. CDR3 length: 14 residues. Germline V gene data show CDR1 as PRHDT and CDR2 as FYEKMQ (reference sequence). Between the trimmed V and J ends, which lost 1 base and 10 bases, there was a span of 11 bases. CDR3 in DNA: TGTGCCAGCAGCTTAGCCACGGGGAAATCACCCCTCCACTTT. This gives the protein CASSLATGKSPLHF.

This clonotype was observed a few times. This rearrangement joins TRBV29-1 to TRBJ2-1; TRBD2 aligns across 14 bases. Germline V gives CDR1 SQVTM, CDR2 ANQGSEA. After removal of 7 bases from V and 1 base from J, the junction contained 9 bases not matched to a gene. This CDR3 region has 17 residues. The CDR3 loop reads CSAGGTSGSLSYNEQFF. The CDR3 DNA reads TGCAGCGCCGGCGGGACTAGCGGGAGTTTATCCTACAATGAGCAGTTCTTC.

Details on this clonotype: In this CDR3 the conserved last residue, phenylalanine or tryptophan, is missing, so a read error is likely. J is TRBJ1-1 and V is TRBV18; D may be TRBD1 (6 bases). CDR1 KGHSH and CDR2 LQKENI come from the germline V gene. The CDR3 has 13 residues. CDR3 amino acids: CASPPQGHTEAFS. CDR3 coding DNA: TGTGCCAGCCCACCACAGGGCCACACTGAAGCTTTCTCT.

Regarding this clonotype: Given a much more abundant clone one base away, this may be a read error. This chain links TRBV3-1 with TRBJ1-1; 7 bases align to TRBD1. V lost 6 bases, J lost 4 bases, and 11 bases stayed unmatched. Per the germline V gene, CDR1 is LGHDT and CDR2 is YNNKEL (reference sequence). The CDR3 covers 15 residues. The CDR3 sequence: CASSRTGFMSTEAFF. CDR3 DNA sequence: TGTGCCAGCAGTCGGACAGGATTCATGAGCACTGAAGCTTTCTTT.

The sample holds many counts of this clonotype. The chain combines TRBV29-1 with TRBJ1-5; D uncertain. The germline V and J ends were trimmed by 4 bases and 0 bases, with 7 bases remaining between them. This CDR3 comprises 13 residues. CDR1 SQVTM and CDR2 ANQGSEA come from the germline V gene. The chain's CDR3 is CSVGPDSNQPQHF. Written as DNA, the CDR3 is TGCAGCGTTGGGCCGGATAGCAATCAGCCCCAGCATTTT.

A note on this clonotype: A read error may be the cause here, since a much bigger clone is one base away. The chain links TRBV12-3 or TRBV12-4 to TRBJ2-7, with a possible D match to TRBD1 (6 bases). The CDR3 runs 14 residues. Trimming cost V 6 bases and J 3 bases, with 15 bases left between them. The CDR3 loop is CASSGNRDNYEQYF. In DNA form, the CDR3 reads TGTGCCAGCAGCGGCAACCGGGACAACTACGAGCAGTACTTC.

This clonotype was counted between two and nine times. CDR3 sequence reads: CATVLGLNTEAFF. The DNA of the CDR3 is TGTGCCACAGTCCTGGGGCTGAACACTGAAGCTTTCTTT. V usage is TRBV10-3 and J usage is TRBJ1-1, with a weak D call TRBD1 (5 bases). The CDR3 extends over 13 amino acids. The germline CDR1 and CDR2 sequences are ENHRY and SYGVKD. V lost 10 bases to trimming and J lost 0 bases, with 12 bases between them.

A single count supports this clonotype. J is TRBJ2-7 and V is TRBV4-1, with D perhaps TRBD2 (6 bases). CDR1 is MGHRA, CDR2 YSYEKL, per germline. Deletions cut 0 bases from V and 1 base from J, with 10 bases between. The CDR3 runs 15 residues. Here the CDR3 reads CASSQETRISYEQYF. CDR3 DNA sequence: TGCGCCAGCAGCCAAGAGACTAGAATTTCCTACGAGCAGTACTTC.

The table lists this clonotype with a few counts. V gene TRBV15 combines with J gene TRBJ2-5, with D possibly matching TRBD1 (6 bases). Trimming took 5 bases from V and 5 from J, leaving 15 bases between them. Germline values: CDR1 LNHNV, CDR2 YYDKDF (reference sequence). The CDR3 sequence is 14 residues long. The CDR3 DNA reads TGTGCCACCAGCGTTAGACAGGCCCTGGAGACCCAGTACTTC. Protein sequence: CATSVRQALETQYF. The whole variable domain, remainder taken from reference TRBV15 and TRBJ2-5, is DAMVIQNPRYQVTQFGKPVTLSCSQTLNHNVMYWYQQKSSQAPKLLFHYYDKDFNNEADTPDNFQSRRPNTSFCFLDIRSPGLGDTAMYLCATSVRQALETQYFGPGTRLLVL.

This clonotype was observed a few times. Mismatch with germline at one junction end may stem from a read error. The chain's CDR3 is CASSQDGRTGAFF. CDR3 DNA: TGCGCCAGCAGCCAAGATGGACGGACTGGAGCTTTCTTT. The rearrangement uses TRBV4-1 and TRBJ1-1; D is unclear. Per germline, CDR1 MGHRA and CDR2 YSYEKL. This CDR3 is built from 13 residues.

This clonotype was seen repeatedly, ten times or more. The CDR3 DNA sequence: TGTGCCAGCAGTGTCTCGGGACAGGGACATTATCAGCCCCAGCATTTT. Residues: CASSVSGQGHYQPQHF. This chain joins TRBV2 and TRBJ1-5; 9 positions agree with TRBD1. Germline loops: CDR1 SNHLY, CDR2 FYNNEI. The CDR3 loop spans 16 amino acids. J gave up 5 bases and V 4 bases, and 9 bases lay outside the gene matches.

Only a few counts were recorded for this clonotype. The V and J genes are TRBV7-2 and TRBJ2-3, with 13 bases that match TRBD2. Germline CDR1 reads SGHTA; CDR2 reads FQGNSA. This CDR3 is 20 amino acids long. V lost 5 bases to trimming and J lost 0 bases; unmatched junction nucleotides: 14. The CDR3 spells CASSTTGLAGFGPSTDTQYF. The CDR3 nucleotides read TGTGCCAGCAGCACCACGGGACTAGCGGGATTCGGTCCTAGCACAGATACGCAGTATTTT.

The gene calls are TRBV19 and TRBJ2-7; 9 bases align to TRBD1. The CDR3 has 14 amino acids. Per germline, CDR1 LNHDA and CDR2 SQIVND (reference sequence). Unmatched junction bases numbered 6, after V lost 8 bases and J lost 1 base. The CDR3 loop is CASARTGVSYEQYF. CDR3 bases: TGTGCCAGTGCGAGGACAGGGGTGTCCTACGAGCAGTACTTC.

This clonotype has at least ten counts. V gene TRBV12-3 or TRBV12-4 combines with J gene TRBJ1-3; D gene ambiguous. V shed 6 bases and J shed 0 bases, with 9 bases lying between them. The CDR3 covers 14 residues. Here the CDR3 DNA reads TGTGCCAGCAGCTTCCCGGACTCTGGAAACACCATATATTTT. This gives the protein CASSFPDSGNTIYF.

This clonotype was seen a handful of times. The chain uses TRBV25-1 and TRBJ1-2; D may be TRBD1 (6 bases). Germline CDR1 reads MGHDK; CDR2 reads SYGVNS. This CDR3 region has 13 residues. V lost 3 bases to trimming and J lost 7 bases, with 12 bases between them. DNA of the CDR3: TGTGCCAGCAGTGAGTTACAGGGAAGTGGCTACACCTTC. Encoded protein: CASSELQGSGYTF.

This chain uses TRBV5-6 with TRBJ2-5; perhaps TRBD2 as D (6 bases). This CDR3 comprises 16 residues. CDR1 and CDR2 (germline): SGHDT, YYEEEE. V shed 2 bases and J shed 4 bases, with 18 bases lying between them. CDR3 in DNA: TGTGCCAGCAGCTTAGGTGGGAGGAGCAGGGCAGAGACCCAGTACTTC. Encoded protein: CASSLGGRSRAETQYF.

The sample holds many counts of this clonotype. The chain links TRBV29-1 to TRBJ1-1; no clear D. The germline gives CDR1 SQVTM, CDR2 ANQGSEA. Trimming shortened V by 7 bases and J by 4 bases, and 16 bases separated the two germline ends. The CDR3 runs 13 residues. The CDR3 here is CSARSVGPTEAFF. CDR3 nucleotide sequence: TGCAGCGCTAGATCCGTCGGGCCCACTGAAGCTTTCTTT. Supplemented by reference TRBV29-1 and TRBJ1-1, the full variable domain reads SAVISQKPSRDICQRGTSLTIQCQVDSQVTMMFWYRQQPGQSLTLIATANQGSEATYESGFVIDKFPISRPNLTFSTLTVSNMSPEDSSIYLCSARSVGPTEAFFGQGTRLTVV.